This paragraph covers one TCR beta chain sequence. The sample is drawn from a study of T-cell reconstitution after alpha-beta-depleted transplantation in children. The CDR3 is 16 residues long. The ends were cut back, 0 bases at V and 4 bases at J, with 15 bases in the middle. From germline, CDR1 is SGHRS and CDR2 YFSETQ. The TCRbeta library incorporated unique molecular identifiers. TCRdb re-called the PCR reads through MiXCR, storing one row per CDR3 protein. The data contain more than 450,000 distinct CDR3 sequences, approximately 20% of them seen just once; the ten biggest clones take up 3.3%. Sample: PBMCs from the stem cell graft donor, taken from the stem cell graft. This TCR was sampled from a human donor who donated a stem cell graft to a child with acute lymphoblastic leukemia. This chain links TRBV5-1 with TRBJ2-3; D is perhaps TRBD2 (5 bases). The CDR3: CASSLDGLLGADTQYF. CDR3 nucleotides: TGCGCCAGCAGCTTGGACGGACTCTTGGGCGCAGATACGCAGTATTTT.